A single T cell receptor beta chain is shown here with its context. Its antigen is not identified. This sample was taken from a study of beta chain features in type 1 diabetes. The overall study: Across the samples, more than 85 million sorted cells were examined in total. General study points: Significant though moderate, a shortening of TCRB CDR3s appeared in all four CD4+ subsets of Type 1 diabetes patients.

Heparinised blood was drawn once per donor, averaging roughly 120 mL. Via the markers CD45RO/CCR7/CD25/CD127/CD95/CD27, stem cell-like memory, regulatory, central memory and naive CD4+ cells were sorted. The sequenced template was cDNA made from the entire isolated RNA. Generated by immunoSEQ multiplex PCR, the TCRdb table keeps only in-frame clones and is missing some. This table has more than 300,000 clones, approximately 8.2% appearing once. Looked up from germline, CDR1 is SGHDT and CDR2 is YYEEEE. The V end was cut by 0 bases, the J end by 5 bases, with 15 bases between. The CDR3 runs 15 residues.

The TCR was taken from a woman under 30 in good health. The sequenced sample was central memory CD4+ T cells from blood. The chain links TRBV5-6 to TRBJ2-7; D unresolved. The CDR3 DNA reads as TGTGCCAGCAGCTTGGACTGGGTTAAGTCCCACGAGCAGTACTTC. Its translation: CASSLDWVKSHEQYF.